This record concerns one T cell receptor (beta chain) sequence. Antigen specificity is unknown. TCRdb re-called the reads through MiXCR, storing one row per CDR3 protein. This sample has 510,000 or so distinct CDR3 sequences; about 30% occur once, and the top ten carry less than 15%. The CDR3 covers 16 residues. V lost 5 bases, J lost 8 bases, and 16 bases stayed unmatched. CDR1 is SEHNR, CDR2 FQNEAQ, per germline (reference sequence). The sample is drawn from a study of T cell repertoires in cytomegalovirus infection. Study-level background: Public TCR beta signatures were indicative of both CMV infection and a matching HLA type.

Broader study findings: Summed frequency of shared TCR beta families picked out CMV carriers who also had the relevant HLA. HLA-C-restricted CMV-specific TCR beta clonotypes prevailed in the ex vivo response.

This sequence originates from a human donor in good health (CMV status not recorded). Some clones in this sample may be carry-over from other donors' samples. This chain uses TRBV7-9 with TRBJ1-2, with 8 bases identical to TRBD1. The material sequenced was PBMCs. The CDR3 reads CASSRPGQALLEGYTF. DNA for the CDR3: TGTGCCAGCAGCCGACCGGGACAGGCTCTTCTCGAAGGCTACACCTTC.